This T cell receptor (beta chain) was observed in a study of blood T cell repertoires in COVID-19 (dated by TCRdb to the early 2020s). Looking at the study overall: The collaborator samples originated in the United States, Italy and Spain and spanned the acute and convalescent phases of COVID-19. Deeply sampled blood TCRbeta repertoires from subjects exposed to, actively infected with, or recovered from COVID-19 were included in the dataset. Where HLA class I and class II types were available, the types were taken from metadata supplied by the sample provider, not from assay-based typing. Nearly every sample came with metadata listing a de-identified subject ID, COVID-19 status, age in years and sex. The samples were drawn from two sources: the first 160 participants of the ongoing ImmuneRACE study, and 950 to 1,500 subjects contributed by 6 global collaborators. The material from the prospective study consisted of cDNA or gDNA derived from T cells, B-cell-depleted T cells, or PBMCs. The repertoires were released in a freely available public database intended as a resource for research on the immune response to SARS-CoV-2. Points the paper makes about the study in general: Clinical and demographic metadata were provided uncurated, with the amount varying by source and participant.

TCRbeta CDR3 regions were amplified from genomic DNA using the immunoSEQ Assay, a bias-controlled multiplex PCR. Regarding the original processing steps: Nucleated cell counts per sample were estimated from amplification of reference gene primers within the assay. To quantify the absolute abundance of each unique TCRbeta CDR3 rearrangement, sequence reads were collapsed and filtered. For each sample, productive Simpson clonality was calculated by taking the square root of Simpson's diversity index across productive rearrangements. Here the immuneACCESS table is served through TCRdb, limited to in-frame sequences with V and J called. Missing clones are a known gap in these copies; in checked studies unresolved V genes cover under half, and the rest lacks a known reason. For V, J and clone size, that table is used; D and trimming come from the DNA. Recorded for this sample are 150,000 to 200,000 clones; approximately 87% of them occurred a single time. The ten largest clones represent 3.5% to 5% of the sample.

This clone was seen a handful of times. The antigen it binds to is not known. Per-base qualities were not stored, and no clone one base away is much larger. A distance of 17 bases separates the germline ends of V and J, which lose 7 bases and 7 bases respectively. Measured from the cysteine to the phenylalanine, the CDR3 is 15 residues long. Only the CDR3 part of the read is kept: 45 bases, read in frame from the first base. CDR1 is given as SNHLY and CDR2 as FYNNEI, both from the germline V gene. Participants in the prospective study were enrolled through a virtual design, were aged roughly 18 to 100 years, and lived in about 25 United States geographic areas. In the prospective study, participants were assigned to cohorts based on the clinical history participants reported in a screening survey and a study questionnaire. ImmuneRACE Cohort 3 recovered participants were defined by two consecutive negative NP/OP PCR tests, healthcare professional clearance, or symptom resolution. Each participant in the prospective study had whole blood, serum and a nasopharyngeal or oropharyngeal swab collected by mobile phlebotomists. Additional blood draws and questionnaires over an approximately 2-month period could optionally be provided by prospective study participants. Before DNA extraction, prospective study blood samples were shipped either frozen or at room temperature.

The chain links TRBV2 with TRBJ1-6; confidence is insufficient to name the D gene. Sequenced sample: PBMCs or T cells enriched from blood (not recorded which). The source of this sequence is a woman in her forties or fifties who had recovered from COVID-19. The CDR3 sequence is CASISARPLNSPLHF. The sequenced DNA is TGTGCCAGCATATCCGCACGTCCCCTAAATTCACCCCTCCACTTT.